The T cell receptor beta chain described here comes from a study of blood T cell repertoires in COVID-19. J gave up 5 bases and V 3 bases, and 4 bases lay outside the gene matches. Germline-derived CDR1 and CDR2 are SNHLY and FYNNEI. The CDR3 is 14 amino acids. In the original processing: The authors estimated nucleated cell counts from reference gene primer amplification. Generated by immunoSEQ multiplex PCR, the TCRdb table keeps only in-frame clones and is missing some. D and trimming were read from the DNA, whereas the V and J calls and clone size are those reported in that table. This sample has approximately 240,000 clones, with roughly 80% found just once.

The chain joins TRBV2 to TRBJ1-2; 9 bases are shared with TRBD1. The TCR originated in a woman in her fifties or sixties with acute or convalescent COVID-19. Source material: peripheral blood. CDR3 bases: TGTGCCAGCAGTGAGGGACAGGGCTGGTATGGCTACACCTTC. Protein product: CASSEGQGWYGYTF.